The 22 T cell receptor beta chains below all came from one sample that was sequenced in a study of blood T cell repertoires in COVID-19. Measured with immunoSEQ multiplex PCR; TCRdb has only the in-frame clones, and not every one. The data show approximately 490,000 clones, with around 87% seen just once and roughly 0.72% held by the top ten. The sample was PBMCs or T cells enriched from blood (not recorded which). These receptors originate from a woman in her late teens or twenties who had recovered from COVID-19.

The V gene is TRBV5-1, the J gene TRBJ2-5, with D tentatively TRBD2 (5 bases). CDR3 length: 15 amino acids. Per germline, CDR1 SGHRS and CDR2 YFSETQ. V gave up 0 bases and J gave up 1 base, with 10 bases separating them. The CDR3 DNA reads TGCGCCAGCAGCTTGGGTGGAGGCCTCCAAGAGACCCAGTACTTC. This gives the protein CASSLGGGLQETQYF.

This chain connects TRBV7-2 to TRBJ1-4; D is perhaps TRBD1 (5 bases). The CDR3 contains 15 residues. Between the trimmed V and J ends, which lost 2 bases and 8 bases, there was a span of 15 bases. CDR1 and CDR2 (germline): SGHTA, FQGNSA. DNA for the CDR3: TGTGCCAGCAGCTTATTTCCAGGGTTGGGAGAAAAACTGTTTTTT. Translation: CASSLFPGLGEKLFF. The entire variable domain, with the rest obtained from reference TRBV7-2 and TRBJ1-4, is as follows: GAGVSQSPSNKVTEKGKDVELRCDPISGHTALYWYRQSLGQGLEFLIYFQGNSAPDKSGLPSDRFSAERTGGSVSTLTIQRTQQEDSAVYLCASSLFPGLGEKLFFGSGTQLSVL.

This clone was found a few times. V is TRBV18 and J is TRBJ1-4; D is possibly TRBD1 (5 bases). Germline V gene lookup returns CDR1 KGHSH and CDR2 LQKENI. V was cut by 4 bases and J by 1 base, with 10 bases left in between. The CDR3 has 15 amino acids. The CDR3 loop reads CASSQNGGTNEKLFF. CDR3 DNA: TGTGCCAGCTCACAAAACGGGGGAACTAATGAAAAACTGTTTTTT.

CDR3 protein: CASSTGGQREAFF. In DNA, the CDR3 is TGTGCCAGCAGCACGGGCGGGCAGCGTGAAGCTTTCTTT. The chain employs TRBV12-3 or TRBV12-4 and TRBJ1-1, with D unresolved. The germline V and J ends were trimmed by 6 bases and 7 bases, with 15 bases remaining between them. This CDR3 region has 13 residues.

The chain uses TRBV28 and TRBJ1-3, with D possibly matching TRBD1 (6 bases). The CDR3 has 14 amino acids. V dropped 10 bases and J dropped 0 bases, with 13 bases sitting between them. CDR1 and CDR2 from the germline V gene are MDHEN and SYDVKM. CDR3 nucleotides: TGTGCCACCTCCTTCAGGGGCTCTGGAAACACCATATATTTT. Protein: CATSFRGSGNTIYF. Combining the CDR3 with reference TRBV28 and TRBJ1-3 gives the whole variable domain DVKVTQSSRYLVKRTGEKVFLECVQDMDHENMFWYRQDPGLGLRLIYFSYDVKMKEKGDIPEGYSVSREKKERFSLILESASTNQTSMYLCATSFRGSGNTIYFGEGSWLTVV.

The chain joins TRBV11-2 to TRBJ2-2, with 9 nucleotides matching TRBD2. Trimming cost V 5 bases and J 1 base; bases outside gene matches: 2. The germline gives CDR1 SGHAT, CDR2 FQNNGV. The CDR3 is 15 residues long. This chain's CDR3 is CASSAGGLNTGELFF. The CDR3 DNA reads TGTGCCAGCAGCGCGGGGGGGCTGAACACCGGGGAGCTGTTTTTT. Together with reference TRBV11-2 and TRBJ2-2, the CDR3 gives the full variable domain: EAGVAQSPRYKIIEKRQSVAFWCNPISGHATLYWYQQILGQGPKLLIQFQNNGVVDDSQLPKDRFSAERLKGVDSTLKIQPAKLEDSAVYLCASSAGGLNTGELFFGEGSRLTVL.

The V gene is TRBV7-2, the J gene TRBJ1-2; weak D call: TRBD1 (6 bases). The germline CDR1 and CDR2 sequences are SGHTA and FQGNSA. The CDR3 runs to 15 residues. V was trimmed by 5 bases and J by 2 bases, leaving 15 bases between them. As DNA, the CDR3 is TGTGCCAGCAGCCCCGGGGGGCCCCTAAACTATGGCTACACCTTC. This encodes CASSPGGPLNYGYTF.

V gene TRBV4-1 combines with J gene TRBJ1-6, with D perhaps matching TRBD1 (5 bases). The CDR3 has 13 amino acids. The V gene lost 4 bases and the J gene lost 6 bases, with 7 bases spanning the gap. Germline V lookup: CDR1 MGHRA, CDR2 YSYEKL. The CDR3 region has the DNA TGCGCCAGCAGCCGAACAGGTAATTCACCCCTCCACTTT. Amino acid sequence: CASSRTGNSPLHF.

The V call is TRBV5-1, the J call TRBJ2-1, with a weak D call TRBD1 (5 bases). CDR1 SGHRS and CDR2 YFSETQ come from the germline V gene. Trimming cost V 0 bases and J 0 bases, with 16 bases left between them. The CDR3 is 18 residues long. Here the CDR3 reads CASSLEGFLKLSYNEQFF. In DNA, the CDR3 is TGCGCCAGCAGCTTGGAGGGGTTTCTAAAGCTCTCCTACAATGAGCAGTTCTTC. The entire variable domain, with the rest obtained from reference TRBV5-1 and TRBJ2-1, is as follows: KAGVTQTPRYLIKTRGQQVTLSCSPISGHRSVSWYQQTPGQGLQFLFEYFSETQRNKGNFPGRFSGRQFSNSRSEMNVSTLELGDSALYLCASSLEGFLKLSYNEQFFGPGTRLTVL.

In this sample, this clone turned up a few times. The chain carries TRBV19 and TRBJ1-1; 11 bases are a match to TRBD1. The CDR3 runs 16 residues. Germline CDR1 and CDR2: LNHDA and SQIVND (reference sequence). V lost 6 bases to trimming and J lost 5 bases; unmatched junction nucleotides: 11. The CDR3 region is CASSHLPGQGGTEAFF. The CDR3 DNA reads TGTGCCAGTAGCCACCTACCGGGACAGGGGGGGACTGAAGCTTTCTTT. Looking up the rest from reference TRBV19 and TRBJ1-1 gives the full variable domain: DGGITQSPKYLFRKEGQNVTLSCEQNLNHDAMYWYRQDPGQGLRLIYYSQIVNDFQKGDIAEGYSVSREKKESFPLTVTSAQKNPTAFYLCASSHLPGQGGTEAFFGQGTRLTVV.

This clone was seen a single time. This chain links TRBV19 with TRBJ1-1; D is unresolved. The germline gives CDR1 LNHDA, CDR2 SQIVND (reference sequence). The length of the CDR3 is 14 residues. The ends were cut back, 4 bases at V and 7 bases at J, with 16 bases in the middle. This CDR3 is CASSTPGRMGEAFF. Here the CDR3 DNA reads TGTGCCAGTAGTACCCCCGGGAGGATGGGTGAAGCTTTCTTT.

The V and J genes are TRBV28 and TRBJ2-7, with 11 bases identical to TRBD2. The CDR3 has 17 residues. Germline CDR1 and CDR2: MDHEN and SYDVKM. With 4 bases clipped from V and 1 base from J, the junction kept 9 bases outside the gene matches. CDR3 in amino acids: CASSSPTSGDRSYEQYF. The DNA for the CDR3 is TGTGCCAGCAGTTCCCCGACTAGCGGGGATCGGTCCTACGAGCAGTACTTC.

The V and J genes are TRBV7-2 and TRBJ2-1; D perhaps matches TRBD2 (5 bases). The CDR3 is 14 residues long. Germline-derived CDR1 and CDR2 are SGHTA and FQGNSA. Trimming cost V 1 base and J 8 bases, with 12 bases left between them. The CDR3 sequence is CASSLVEGSDEQFF. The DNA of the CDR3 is TGTGCCAGCAGCTTAGTCGAGGGTAGCGATGAGCAGTTCTTC.

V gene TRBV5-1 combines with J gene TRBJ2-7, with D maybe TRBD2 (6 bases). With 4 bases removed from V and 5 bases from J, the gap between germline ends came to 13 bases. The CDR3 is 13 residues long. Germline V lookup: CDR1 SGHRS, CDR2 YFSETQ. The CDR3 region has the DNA TGCGCCAGCAGCCCGGGACGGGGGAACGAGCAGTACTTC. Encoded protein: CASSPGRGNEQYF.

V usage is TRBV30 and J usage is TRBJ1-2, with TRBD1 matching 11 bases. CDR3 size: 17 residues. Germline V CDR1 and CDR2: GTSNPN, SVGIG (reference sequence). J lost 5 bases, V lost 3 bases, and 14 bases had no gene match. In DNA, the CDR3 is TGTGCCTGGAGCGGCCTCTGGGACAGGGGGGGACCATATGGCTACACCTTC. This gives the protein CAWSGLWDRGGPYGYTF.

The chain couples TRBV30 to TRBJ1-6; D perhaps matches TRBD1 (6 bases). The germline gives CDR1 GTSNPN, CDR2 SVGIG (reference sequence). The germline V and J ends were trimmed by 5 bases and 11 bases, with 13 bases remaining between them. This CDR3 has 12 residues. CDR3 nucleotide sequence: TGTGCCTGGGAGAGGGGGGGCCCACCCCTCCACTTT. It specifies CAWERGGPPLHF.

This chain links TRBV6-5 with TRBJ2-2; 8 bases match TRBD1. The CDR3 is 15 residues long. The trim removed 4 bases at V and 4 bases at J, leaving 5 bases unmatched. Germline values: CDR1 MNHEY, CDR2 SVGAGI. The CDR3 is CASSSGTGGTGELFF. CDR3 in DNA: TGTGCCAGCAGTTCCGGGACAGGTGGCACCGGGGAGCTGTTTTTT.

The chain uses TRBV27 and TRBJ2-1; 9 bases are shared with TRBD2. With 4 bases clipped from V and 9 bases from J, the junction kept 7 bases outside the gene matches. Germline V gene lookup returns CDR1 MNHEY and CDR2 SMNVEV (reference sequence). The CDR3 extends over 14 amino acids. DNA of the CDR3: TGTGCCAGCAGTTGGGGCGGGGGGGATAGTGAGCAGTTCTTC. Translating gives CASSWGGGDSEQFF.

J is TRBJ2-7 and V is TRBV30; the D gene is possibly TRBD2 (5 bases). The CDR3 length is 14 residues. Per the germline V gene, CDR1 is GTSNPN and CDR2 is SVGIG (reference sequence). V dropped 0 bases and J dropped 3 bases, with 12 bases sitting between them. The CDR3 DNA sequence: TGTGCCTGGAGTGTACTAGGCGTAAGCTACGAGCAGTACTTC. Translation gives CAWSVLGVSYEQYF.

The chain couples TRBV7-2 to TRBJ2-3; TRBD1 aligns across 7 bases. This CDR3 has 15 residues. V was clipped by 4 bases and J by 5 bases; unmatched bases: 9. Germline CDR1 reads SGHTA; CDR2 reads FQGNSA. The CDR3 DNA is TGTGCCAGCAGCTCGAACAGGGGTTTTGGAGATACGCAGTATTTT. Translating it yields CASSSNRGFGDTQYF.

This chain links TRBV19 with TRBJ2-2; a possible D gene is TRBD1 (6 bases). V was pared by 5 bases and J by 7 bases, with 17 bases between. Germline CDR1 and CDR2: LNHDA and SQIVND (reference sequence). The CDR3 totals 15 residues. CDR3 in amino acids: CASSPREGGHGELFF. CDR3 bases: TGTGCCAGTAGTCCCCGGGAAGGGGGACACGGGGAGCTGTTTTTT.

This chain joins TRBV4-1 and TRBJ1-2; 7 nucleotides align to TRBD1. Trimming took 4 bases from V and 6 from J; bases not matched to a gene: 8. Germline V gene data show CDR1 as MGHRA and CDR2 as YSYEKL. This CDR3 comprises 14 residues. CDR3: CASSRTAGGDGYTF. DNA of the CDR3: TGCGCCAGCAGCCGGACGGCAGGGGGTGATGGCTACACCTTC.